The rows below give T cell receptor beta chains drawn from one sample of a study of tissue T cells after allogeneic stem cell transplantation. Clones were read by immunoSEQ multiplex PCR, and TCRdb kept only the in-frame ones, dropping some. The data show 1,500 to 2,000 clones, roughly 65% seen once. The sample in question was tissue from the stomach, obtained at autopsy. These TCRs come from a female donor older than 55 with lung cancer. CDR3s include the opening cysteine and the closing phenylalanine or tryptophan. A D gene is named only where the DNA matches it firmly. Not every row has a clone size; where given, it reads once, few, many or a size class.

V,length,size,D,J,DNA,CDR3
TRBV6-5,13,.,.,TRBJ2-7,TGTGCCAGTCGAGGACTAAGCTCCTACGAGCAGTACTTC,CASRGLSSYEQYF
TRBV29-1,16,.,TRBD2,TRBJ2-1,TGCAGCGTTGAAGACCCCCGGACTAGCACCTTGAATGAGCAGTTCTTC,CSVEDPRTSTLNEQFF
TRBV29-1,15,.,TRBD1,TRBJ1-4,TGCAGCGTTGAGGACAGGGCTGTCGCTAATGAAAAACTGTTTTTT,CSVEDRAVANEKLFF
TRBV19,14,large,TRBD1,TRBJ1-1,TGTGCCAGTAGTCCGGACAGGCTGAACACTGAAGCTTTCTTT,CASSPDRLNTEAFF
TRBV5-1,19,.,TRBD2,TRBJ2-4,TGCGCCAGCAGCTCAAACCCGGGACTAGCGGGAGGAGCCAAAAACATTCAGTACTTC,CASSSNPGLAGGAKNIQYF
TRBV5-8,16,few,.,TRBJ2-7,TGTGCCAGCAGCTTGTTCGCGGGATCCCCCTCCTACGAGCAGTACTTC,CASSLFAGSPSYEQYF
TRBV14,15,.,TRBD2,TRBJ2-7,TGTGCCAGCAGACCCTCGGGGGGAGGGCCGGACGAGCAGTACTTC,CASRPSGGGPDEQYF
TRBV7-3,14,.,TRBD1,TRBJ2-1,TGTGCCAGCAGCTTAGGAACAGGGGTAAATGAGCAGTTCTTC,CASSLGTGVNEQFF
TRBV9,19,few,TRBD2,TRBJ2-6,TGTGCCAGCAGCGTAGTCGGCGGGGGGGCCTCCTCTGGGGCCAACGTCCTGACTTTC,CASSVVGGGASSGANVLTF
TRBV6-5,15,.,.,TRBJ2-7,TGTGCCAGCAGGCACCGACGGGACATTTTCCACGAGCAGTACTTC,CASRHRRDIFHEQYF
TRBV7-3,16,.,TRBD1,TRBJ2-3,TGTGCCAGCAGCTCAAACGGACAGGGCAGCACAGATACGCAGTATTTT,CASSSNGQGSTDTQYF
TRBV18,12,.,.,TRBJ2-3,TGTGCCAGCTCGCCCGACACAGATACGCAGTATTTT,CASSPDTDTQYF
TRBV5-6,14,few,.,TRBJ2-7,TGTGCCAGCGGAGAGACAGGGAGGTCCTACGAGCAGTACTTC,CASGETGRSYEQYF
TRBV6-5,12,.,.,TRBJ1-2,TGTGCCAGCAGAACAGGGATAGACGGCTACACCTTC,CASRTGIDGYTF
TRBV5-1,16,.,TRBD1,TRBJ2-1,TGCGCCAGCAGCCCGATGACAGGGGGGTCCTACAATGAGCAGTTCTTC,CASSPMTGGSYNEQFF
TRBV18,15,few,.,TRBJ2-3,TGTGCCAGCTCACCAGAACAGGGTTTCACAGATACGCAGTATTTT,CASSPEQGFTDTQYF
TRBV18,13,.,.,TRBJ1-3,TGTGCCAGCTCGTCGGTCCCGCGGGACACCATATATTTT,CASSSVPRDTIYF
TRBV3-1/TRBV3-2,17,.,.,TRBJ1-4,TGTGCCAGCAGCCATAGTTCAATCGGGGGGCGTAATGAAAAACTGTTTTTT,CASSHSSIGGRNEKLFF
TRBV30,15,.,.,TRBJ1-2,TGTGCCTGGAGCGCCATAGGCAGGCATTTCTATGGCTACACCTTC,CAWSAIGRHFYGYTF
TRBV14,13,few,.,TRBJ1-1,TGTGCCAGCAGCCAAGGAGGGATTACTGAAGCTTTCTTT,CASSQGGITEAFF
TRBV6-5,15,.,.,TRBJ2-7,TGTGCCAGCAGCCGGGACACCCGCCAACACTACGAGCAGTACTTC,CASSRDTRQHYEQYF
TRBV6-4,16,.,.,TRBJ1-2,TGTGCCAGCAGCCCGGAGGTTAGCGGGGGAAACTATGGCTACACCTTC,CASSPEVSGGNYGYTF
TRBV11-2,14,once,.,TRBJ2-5,TGTGCCAGCAGTCGACAGATCAAAAGCGAGACCCAGTACTTC,CASSRQIKSETQYF
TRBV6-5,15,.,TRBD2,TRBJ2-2,TGTGCCAGCAGACTAGCGGGAGGGCCGGTCGGGGAGCTGTTTTTT,CASRLAGGPVGELFF
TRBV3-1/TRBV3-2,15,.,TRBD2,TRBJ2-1,TGTGCCAGCAGAAAAAGCGGGGGGGAGGGCAATGAGCAGTTCTTC,CASRKSGGEGNEQFF
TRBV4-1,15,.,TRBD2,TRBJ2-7,TGCGCCAGCAGCCAAGATGCTAGCGGGGGGCTCGAGCAGTACTTC,CASSQDASGGLEQYF
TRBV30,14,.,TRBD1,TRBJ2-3,TGTGCCTGGGGCAGGGGGCAATTCACAGATACGCAGTATTTT,CAWGRGQFTDTQYF
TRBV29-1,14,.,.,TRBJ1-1,TGCAGCGTTGATAAGGGGGTTCTTAACACTGAAGCTTTCTTT,CSVDKGVLNTEAFF
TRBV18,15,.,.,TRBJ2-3,TGTGCCAGCTTCGGACGGGCCAGGGGACTGGATACGCAGTATTTT,CASFGRARGLDTQYF
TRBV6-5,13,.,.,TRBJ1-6,TGTGCCAGCAGGGCAGAGGGGAATTCACCCCTCCACTTT,CASRAEGNSPLHF
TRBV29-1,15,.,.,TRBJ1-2,TGCAGCGTTGACCGAAGGCAGGGAGGCGAATATGGCTACACCTTC,CSVDRRQGGEYGYTF
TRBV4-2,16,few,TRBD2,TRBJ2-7,TGTGCCAGCAGCCAAGATCTTGGGACTAACACCTACGAGCAGTACTTC,CASSQDLGTNTYEQYF
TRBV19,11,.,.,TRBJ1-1,TGTGCCACCCACGAGAACACTGAAGCTTTCTTT,CATHENTEAFF
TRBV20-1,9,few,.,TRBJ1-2,TGCAGTGTAAAAGGGAGCTACACCTTC,CSVKGSYTF
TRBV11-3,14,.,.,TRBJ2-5,TGTGCCAGCAGCTTAGATGGGAACGGAGAGACCCAGTACTTC,CASSLDGNGETQYF
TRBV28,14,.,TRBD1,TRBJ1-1,TGTGCCAGCAGTCTGACAGGGGCTAACACTGAAGCTTTCTTT,CASSLTGANTEAFF
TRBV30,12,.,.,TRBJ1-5,TGTGCCTGGCAGGTTAGCAATCAGCCCCAGCATTTT,CAWQVSNQPQHF
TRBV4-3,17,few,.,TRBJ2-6,TGCGCCAGCAGCCAAGCGCAGGCCCAGGCGGGGGCCAACGTCCTGACTTTC,CASSQAQAQAGANVLTF
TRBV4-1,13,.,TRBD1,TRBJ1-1,TGCGCCAGCAGCCTGCAGGGGGGCACTGAAGCTTTCTTT,CASSLQGGTEAFF
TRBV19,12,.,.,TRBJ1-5,TGTGCCAGTACACAGGGAAATCAGCCCCAGCATTTT,CASTQGNQPQHF
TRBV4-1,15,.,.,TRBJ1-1,TGCGCCAGCAGCCAAGGGCGAGGGGCTCACACTGAAGCTTTCTTT,CASSQGRGAHTEAFF
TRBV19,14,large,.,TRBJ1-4,TGTGCCAGTAGTCTTTGGGGAAGTAGTGAAAAACTGTTTTTT,CASSLWGSSEKLFF
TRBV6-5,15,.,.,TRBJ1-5,TGTGCCAGCAGCCCCAGGAGGGGGGGCAATCAGCCCCAGCATTTT,CASSPRRGGNQPQHF
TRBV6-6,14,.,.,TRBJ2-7,TGTGCCAGCAGTTACCAGGGACGGGACTACGAGCAGTACTTC,CASSYQGRDYEQYF
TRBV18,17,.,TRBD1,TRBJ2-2,TGTGCCAGCTCACCAAGGCCGGGGACAGGGAGAACCGGGGAGCTGTTTTTT,CASSPRPGTGRTGELFF
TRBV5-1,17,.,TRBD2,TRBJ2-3,TGCGCCAGCAGCCCCGGACTAGCGGGAGGTTTTACAGATACGCAGTATTTT,CASSPGLAGGFTDTQYF
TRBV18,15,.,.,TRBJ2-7,TGTGCCAGCTCATCACAGGACTCTGGGATATACGAGCAGTACTTC,CASSSQDSGIYEQYF
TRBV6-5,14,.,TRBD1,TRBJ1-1,TGTGCCAGCAGTTATGGGGGTTCCGGGACAGGGGCTTTCTTT,CASSYGGSGTGAFF
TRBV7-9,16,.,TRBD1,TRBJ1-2,TGTGCCAGCAGGTGGACAGGGGCGCCTACATCCTATGGCTACACCTTC,CASRWTGAPTSYGYTF
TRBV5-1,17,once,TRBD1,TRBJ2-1,TGCGCCAGCAGCAAGGGACAGGGGGCTTTCATAGACAATGAGCAGTTCTTC,CASSKGQGAFIDNEQFF
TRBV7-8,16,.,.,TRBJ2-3,TGTGCCAGCAGCTTATATAGTCTGCCTAGCACAGATACGCAGTATTTT,CASSLYSLPSTDTQYF
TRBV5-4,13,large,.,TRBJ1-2,TGTGCCAGCAGCCCCAGGGGAAACTATGGCTACACCTTC,CASSPRGNYGYTF
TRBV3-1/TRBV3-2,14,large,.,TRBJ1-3,TGTGCCAGCAGCCCTCTCAGAAACGGAAACACCATATATTTT,CASSPLRNGNTIYF